This TCR beta chain was retrieved from a study of control samples from healthy donors and cancer patients (dated by TCRdb to the early 2020s). About this clone itself: Its antigen remains unidentified. Per-base quality was not reported, and no clone a single base away is much larger than it.

The library relied on the immunoSEQ multiplex PCR assay. This immuneACCESS table, as held by TCRdb, lists in-frame sequences with V and J called but not all clones. Of the missing ones, under half trace to an unresolved V gene in checked studies; the others have no known cause. This sample has about 75,000 clones in its table, and approximately 84% of those were observed once. The top ten constitute roughly 15% of the sample. Spanning cysteine to phenylalanine, the CDR3 consists of 18 amino acids. This entry keeps only the CDR3 DNA: 54 bases, framed from base 1. What was sequenced was blood. The source of this sequence is a man aged 50-60 years in good health. This receptor chain uses TRBV21-1 and TRBJ1-5. TRBV21-1 is termed a pseudogene. At the DNA level, the sequence is TGTGCCAGCCATCCCGGACTCAGAGAGCACCATAGCAATCAGCCCCAGCATTTT. It translates as CASHPGLREHHSNQPQHF.